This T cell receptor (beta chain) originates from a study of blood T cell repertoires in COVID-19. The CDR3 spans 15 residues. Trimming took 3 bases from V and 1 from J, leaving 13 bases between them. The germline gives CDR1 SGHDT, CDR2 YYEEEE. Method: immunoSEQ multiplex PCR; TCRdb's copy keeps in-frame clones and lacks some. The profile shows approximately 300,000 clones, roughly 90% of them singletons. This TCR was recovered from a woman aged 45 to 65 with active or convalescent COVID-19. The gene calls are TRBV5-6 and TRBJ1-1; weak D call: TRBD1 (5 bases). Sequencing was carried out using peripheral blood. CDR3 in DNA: TGTGCCAGCAGCTATTTGACAGTCTCGAACACTGAAGCTTTCTTT. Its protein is CASSYLTVSNTEAFF.